This paragraph reports one T cell receptor beta chain. Antigen unknown. Libraries were prepared by immunoSEQ multiplex PCR; TCRdb keeps only in-frame clonotypes and omits some of them. The sample comprises fewer than 35,000 clones, over 75% of which are singletons, and less than 5.5% rests with the top ten. These data belong to a study of T cells in localized non-small cell lung cancer. Study outcomes and limitations: Exceeding tumor, uninvolved adjacent lung had the highest T cell clonality.

This TCR came from a male donor aged 60 or over with stage III lung adenocarcinoma. The starting material was peripheral blood, obtained before any cancer treatment.

CDR3 sequence (DNA): TGCAGCGTTGAAGATCGGGCAGCCGGAGGCTACGAGCAGTACTTC. This translates into CSVEDRAAGGYEQYF. The chain has TRBV29-1 and TRBJ2-7; D perhaps matches TRBD2 (5 bases). The CDR3 totals 15 residues. Germline V gene lookup returns CDR1 SQVTM and CDR2 ANQGSEA. With 0 bases removed from V and 3 bases from J, the gap between germline ends came to 15 bases.